This TCR beta chain emerged from a study of cytomegalovirus exposure and HLA in healthy donors. As for the study in general: In an early release, HLA-typed donors contributed 90 million or so unique TCR sequences.

Study outcomes and limitations: For TCR beta chains, V- and J-gene trimming was later linked to a missense DCLRE1C variant. A later analysis showed HLA-associated TCR beta chains outstripping equally common others in clonal expansion.

The CDR3 loop spans 15 amino acids. The J segment lost 7 bases and the V segment lost 5 bases, leaving 11 bases of the junction unmatched. Per germline, CDR1 LNHDA and CDR2 SQIVND (reference sequence). In its sample, this clone was seen a few times. What it recognizes is unknown. Use of 60 Vbeta and 13 Jbeta primers characterized the PCR. TCRdb's copy holds only in-frame clones and misses some; the assay was immunoSEQ multiplex PCR. The sample records approximately 110,000 clones, more than 60% being singletons. The specimen was PBMCs. This rearrangement joins TRBV19 to TRBJ2-3; the match to TRBD1 covers 8 bases. This clonotype was obtained from a man younger than 45 in good health and CMV-seronegative. The CDR3 DNA reads TGTGCCAGTAGTGGACGAGGGACAGGTCGGAATACGCAGTATTTT. Translation gives CASSGRGTGRNTQYF.